Each of the 9 T cell receptor beta chains below was sequenced from the same sample in a study of monozygotic twins with inflammatory bowel disease. TCRdb re-called the 5' RACE reads, yielding one record per CDR3 amino acid sequence without DNA. Its clone listing holds 300,000 to 400,000 distinct CDR3 sequences. The sample taken for sequencing was blood. The source of these receptors is a human donor with ulcerative colitis or Crohn's disease, or a healthy co-twin of an affected twin (not recorded which).

The chain has TRBV20-1 and TRBJ1-4. Germline V gene sequence: CDR1 DFQATT, CDR2 SNEGSKA (reference sequence). The CDR3 loop spans 14 amino acids. CDR3 residues: CSARPGGKVEKLFF.

The genes are TRBV9 and TRBJ1-2; TCRdb selects TRBD1, and the lack of DNA leaves this call unchecked. The CDR3 is 13 amino acids. Germline CDR1 and CDR2: SGDLS and YYNGEE. The CDR3 loop reads CASTDRARYGYTF.

The V call is TRBV5-1, the J call TRBJ1-1. The CDR3 is 13 residues long. Germline V gene lookup returns CDR1 SGHRS and CDR2 YFSETQ. CDR3 residues: CASSWGTDTEAFF. The full variable domain, completed using reference TRBV5-1 and TRBJ1-1, is KAGVTQTPRYLIKTRGQQVTLSCSPISGHRSVSWYQQTPGQGLQFLFEYFSETQRNKGNFPGRFSGRQFSNSRSEMNVSTLELGDSALYLCASSWGTDTEAFFGQGTRLTVV.

J is TRBJ2-2 and V is TRBV11-2; checking the TCRdb D call of TRBD2 is not possible without DNA. Germline V gene sequence: CDR1 SGHAT, CDR2 FQNNGV. The CDR3 contains 17 residues. This CDR3 reads CASSKGTSSANTGELFF.

This sequence joins TRBV18 and TRBJ2-1; TCRdb lists TRBD1, though no DNA is available to test this call. Germline values: CDR1 KGHSH, CDR2 LQKENI. The length of the CDR3 is 16 residues. The CDR3 protein is CASSPLTGTNVNEQFF.

This chain joins TRBV12-3 or TRBV12-4 and TRBJ1-2. This CDR3 is 16 amino acids long. This CDR3 reads CASSPDPPEVGDGYTF.

The V gene is TRBV5-1, the J gene TRBJ2-5. Germline V gives CDR1 SGHRS, CDR2 YFSETQ. The CDR3 loop spans 14 amino acids. The CDR3: CASSLEGNQETQYF.

The rearrangement joins TRBV28 to TRBJ1-5; TCRdb selects TRBD1, and the lack of DNA leaves this call unchecked. Germline CDR1 and CDR2: MDHEN and SYDVKM. This CDR3 comprises 14 residues. The CDR3 sequence is CASSFARVGQPQHF.

CDR3 sequence: CASSVGFNNQPQHF. This sequence joins TRBV9 and TRBJ1-5. There are 14 residues in the CDR3. Germline V gives CDR1 SGDLS, CDR2 YYNGEE.